A single sample gave rise to the 20 T cell receptor beta chains below, sequenced in a study of control samples from healthy donors and cancer patients. Sequencing was performed with immunoSEQ multiplex PCR; in TCRdb, only in-frame clones are kept and a portion is missing. The table has about 86,000 clones, about 92% seen once. Sequencing input: blood. Source of these receptors: a woman aged 25 to 39 in good health.

This clone came up a few times. This rearrangement joins TRBV6-5 to TRBJ1-6; a possible D gene is TRBD1 (5 bases). This CDR3 is 16 amino acids long. V gave up 0 bases and J gave up 4 bases, with 10 bases separating them. CDR1 is MNHEY and CDR2 is SVGAGI in the germline V gene. The CDR3 loop is CASSYSARAYNSPLHF. The CDR3 DNA reads TGTGCCAGCAGTTACTCGGCCAGGGCTTATAATTCACCCCTCCACTTT.

The genes are TRBV19 and TRBJ1-1, with D possibly matching TRBD1 (5 bases). The CDR3 has 15 residues. V was clipped by 0 bases and J by 4 bases, with 12 bases between them. CDR1 and CDR2 from the germline V gene are LNHDA and SQIVND (reference sequence). This CDR3 is CASSIERVGVTEAFF. The CDR3 DNA reads as TGTGCCAGTAGTATAGAAAGGGTGGGGGTCACTGAAGCTTTCTTT.

V and J are TRBV6-5 and TRBJ2-1; 10 bases align to TRBD2. Germline values: CDR1 MNHEY, CDR2 SVGAGI. Losses at the gene ends were 4 bases for V and 4 bases for J; bases not matched to a gene: 7. The CDR3 consists of 16 residues. The CDR3 region has the DNA TGTGCCAGCAGTTTGATTAGCGGGGGGTCGTACAATGAGCAGTTCTTC. Amino acid sequence: CASSLISGGSYNEQFF.

The chain employs TRBV7-9 and TRBJ1-1; D unclear. Trimming took off 7 bases at V and 1 base at J, with 7 bases between the two ends. This CDR3 has 12 residues. Germline assignment: CDR1 SEHNR and CDR2 FQNEAQ (reference sequence). CDR3 sequence (DNA): TGTGCCAGCACCCCGGGGAACACTGAAGCTTTCTTT. This encodes CASTPGNTEAFF. The whole variable domain, filled in from reference TRBV7-9 and TRBJ1-1, reads DTGVSQNPRHKITKRGQNVTFRCDPISEHNRLYWYRQTLGQGPEFLTYFQNEAQLEKSRLLSDRFSAERPKGSFSTLEIQRTEQGDSAMYLCASTPGNTEAFFGQGTRLTVV.

The rearrangement links TRBV6-5 to TRBJ2-2, with D possibly being TRBD2 (6 bases). This CDR3 is 16 amino acids long. Germline assignment: CDR1 MNHEY and CDR2 SVGAGI. V lost 2 bases to trimming and J lost 4 bases, with 14 bases between them. The CDR3 loop is CASSYPPGDTTGELFF. The CDR3 DNA follows: TGTGCCAGCAGTTACCCCCCGGGGGATACCACCGGGGAGCTGTTTTTT.

The chain is built from TRBV5-1 and TRBJ2-7; 7 bases map to TRBD1. V was clipped by 2 bases and J by 2 bases; unmatched bases: 1. Germline CDR1 is SGHRS and CDR2 is YFSETQ. This CDR3 comprises 13 residues. The CDR3 DNA is TGCGCCAGCAGCTTAACAGGGGCCTACGAGCAGTACTTC. The encoded protein is CASSLTGAYEQYF. The complete variable domain, with remaining parts taken from reference TRBV5-1 and TRBJ2-7, reads KAGVTQTPRYLIKTRGQQVTLSCSPISGHRSVSWYQQTPGQGLQFLFEYFSETQRNKGNFPGRFSGRQFSNSRSEMNVSTLELGDSALYLCASSLTGAYEQYFGPGTRLTVT.

This clone was counted once. The J gene is TRBJ2-1, the V gene TRBV24-1; 10 bases line up with TRBD2. V was pared by 6 bases and J by 6 bases, with 7 bases of the junction left unmatched. Germline CDR1 KGHDR, CDR2 SFDVKD. There are 15 residues in the CDR3. DNA for the CDR3: TGTGCCACCAGTCCCCAGCGGGAGGGCCCCAATGAGCAGTTCTTC. This translates into CATSPQREGPNEQFF.

This chain links TRBV9 with TRBJ2-3, with unresolved D. Trimming pared 2 bases from V and 2 bases from J, leaving 6 bases between. Germline V lookup: CDR1 SGDLS, CDR2 YYNGEE. The CDR3 loop spans 13 amino acids. The CDR3 is CASSVTPTDTQYF. CDR3 DNA sequence: TGTGCCAGCAGCGTTACCCCCACAGATACGCAGTATTTT.

The rearrangement joins TRBV27 to TRBJ1-2; 7 nucleotides align to TRBD1. With 6 bases clipped from V and 8 bases from J, the junction kept 12 bases outside the gene matches. Germline V gene lookup returns CDR1 MNHEY and CDR2 SMNVEV (reference sequence). The length of the CDR3 is 14 residues. This CDR3 is CASSRNTGVEGYTF. CDR3 nucleotides: TGTGCCAGCAGCCGCAATACAGGGGTAGAAGGCTACACCTTC.

V gene TRBV5-6 combines with J gene TRBJ1-5, with D tentatively TRBD1 (5 bases). Trimming pared 0 bases from V and 1 base from J, leaving 8 bases between. The CDR3 contains 15 residues. In germline, CDR1 is SGHDT, CDR2 YYEEEE. The chain's CDR3 is CASSLAGLSNQPQHF. The CDR3 bases are TGTGCCAGCAGCTTGGCAGGGTTAAGCAATCAGCCCCAGCATTTT.

The chain carries TRBV13 and TRBJ2-3; no reliable D call. The CDR3 length is 15 residues. V lost 0 bases, J lost 6 bases, and 13 bases lay in between. From germline, CDR1 is PRHDT and CDR2 FYEKMQ (reference sequence). The DNA for the CDR3 is TGTGCCAGCAGCTTAGGCCCCTGGGAAGCCGATACGCAGTATTTT. Protein sequence: CASSLGPWEADTQYF.

This CDR3 is CASTGCRRLISYNSPLHF. Here the CDR3 DNA reads TGTGCCAGCACCGGCTGTAGGAGACTTATCTCCTATAATTCACCCCTCCACTTT. The chain uses TRBV11-3 and TRBJ1-6, with unresolved D. The germline V gene encodes CDR1 SGHNT and CDR2 YENEEA. V lost 7 bases to trimming and J lost 0 bases, with 19 bases between them. This CDR3 is 18 amino acids long.

The chain combines TRBV7-8 with TRBJ2-1; 7 nucleotides align to TRBD2. Germline V lookup: CDR1 SGHVS, CDR2 FQNEAQ. This CDR3 is 15 amino acids long. With V trimmed by 5 bases and J by 7 bases, 11 bases remained unmatched. CDR3 bases: TGTGCCAGCAGCGACGGTGGCGGGAGCCGGAATGAGCAGTTCTTC. Translation gives CASSDGGGSRNEQFF.

V is TRBV30 and J is TRBJ1-4; TRBD1 is a possible D gene (5 bases). The CDR3 loop spans 11 amino acids. CDR1 is GTSNPN and CDR2 is SVGIG in the germline V gene (reference sequence). The V and J ends lost 2 bases and 15 bases respectively, with 13 bases between them. The CDR3 DNA sequence: TGTGCCTGGAGTTACCGGGGGTTTGTGTTTTTT. It specifies CAWSYRGFVFF. The full variable domain, rest sourced from reference TRBV30 and TRBJ1-4, is SQTIHQWPATLVQPVGSPLSLECTVEGTSNPNLYWYRQAAGRGLQLLFYSVGIGQISSEVPQNLSASRPQDRQFILSSKKLLLSDSGFYLCAWSYRGFVFFGSGTQLSVL.

V usage is TRBV23-1 and J usage is TRBJ2-4; 8 nucleotides agree with TRBD1. TRBV23-1 is identified as an open reading frame with a role that is uncertain. CDR3 size: 17 residues. J gave up 0 bases and V 7 bases, and 11 bases lay outside the gene matches. This CDR3 reads CASTPFGQGAAKNIQYF. The CDR3, as DNA: TGCGCCAGCACCCCCTTCGGACAGGGAGCAGCCAAAAACATTCAGTACTTC.

The rearrangement joins TRBV9 to TRBJ1-2; the match to TRBD1 covers 7 bases. CDR3 length: 14 amino acids. Germline V lookup: CDR1 SGDLS, CDR2 YYNGEE. V trimming: 4 bases; J trimming: 5 bases; junction bases outside the gene matches: 8. The CDR3 DNA follows: TGTGCCAGCAGCACCCTGGGACAGAAATATGGCTACACCTTC. This gives the protein CASSTLGQKYGYTF.

V and J are TRBV6-5 and TRBJ2-5; the D gene is possibly TRBD2 (7 bases). This CDR3 contains 14 residues. Germline CDR1 and CDR2: MNHEY and SVGAGI. The V and J ends lost 8 bases and 4 bases respectively, with 17 bases between them. CDR3: CASRKGGAGETQYF. The CDR3 region has the DNA TGTGCCAGCCGCAAGGGGGGGGCCGGAGAGACCCAGTACTTC.

This chain connects TRBV10-1 to TRBJ1-5; possible D gene TRBD1, 5 bases. The CDR3 loop spans 14 amino acids. V dropped 2 bases and J dropped 3 bases, with 8 bases sitting between them. Germline-derived CDR1 and CDR2 are WNHNN and SYGVQD (reference sequence). CDR3 coding DNA: TGCGCCAGCAGTGAGATCAGGGTCAATCAGCCCCAGCATTTT. This gives the protein CASSEIRVNQPQHF.

The rearrangement uses TRBV29-1 and TRBJ1-1, with unresolved D. The germline V gene encodes CDR1 SQVTM and CDR2 ANQGSEA. The V end was cut by 6 bases, the J end by 0 bases, with 5 bases between. The CDR3 extends over 11 amino acids. CDR3 protein: CSVPMNTEAFF. The CDR3, as DNA: TGCAGCGTACCGATGAACACTGAAGCTTTCTTT.

In its sample, this clone was seen once. CDR3 residues: CASSARGLYSNQPQHF. The CDR3 bases are TGTGCCAGTAGTGCTCGTGGATTATATAGCAATCAGCCCCAGCATTTT. V is TRBV19 and J is TRBJ1-5, with D hard to call. This CDR3 region has 16 residues. Trimming cost V 5 bases and J 0 bases, with 14 bases left between them. Germline CDR1 and CDR2: LNHDA and SQIVND (reference sequence).